This T cell receptor (beta chain) was identified in a study of beta chain features in type 1 diabetes. Study-wide findings and caveats: TCRB CDR3 length was moderately but significantly reduced in all four CD4+ subsets of Type 1 diabetes patients.

Investigators reverse transcribed all isolated RNA, so they sequenced expressed TCRB transcripts. Method: immunoSEQ multiplex PCR; TCRdb's copy keeps in-frame clones and lacks some. The sample carries 310,000 or so clones, 14% to 15% recorded once. Points on this clone: The antigen remains undetermined.

The TCR originated in a man younger than 35 with type 1 diabetes. Source material: naive CD4+ T cells from blood.

The CDR3 here is CASSVDMGGAYNEQFF. CDR3 nucleotides: TGTGCCAGCAGCGTAGATATGGGGGGGGCTTACAATGAGCAGTTCTTC. This sequence joins TRBV9 and TRBJ2-1, with D possibly being TRBD2 (7 bases). This CDR3 has 16 residues. Germline V lookup: CDR1 SGDLS, CDR2 YYNGEE. Between the trimmed V and J ends, which lost 0 bases and 4 bases, there was a span of 14 bases.